Listed below are T cell receptor beta chains from one sample, sequenced in a study of technical replicates of blood from a few donors. Using immunoSEQ multiplex PCR, the repertoire was profiled, and TCRdb retains in-frame clones only, with some absent. The sample lists roughly 50,000 clones, 90% to 95% occurring once. Specimen: PBMCs. These receptors were taken from a human donor in good health. Some clones in this sample may be carry-over from other donors' samples. The CDR3 runs from the conserved cysteine through the conserved F or W. The order of the fields is V gene, J gene, CDR3 protein.

>TRBV5-6|TRBJ1-5
CASSLAGVGGNQPQHF
>TRBV27|TRBJ1-5
CASSLQGANQPQHF
>TRBV5-1|TRBJ1-2
CASTPGGIGRGYTF
>TRBV10-1|TRBJ2-4
CASTEPRLGDKNIQYF
>TRBV11-1|TRBJ1-1
CASSLTGEVTEAFF
>TRBV4-1|TRBJ2-1
CASSWTSAYSYEQFF
>TRBV13|TRBJ2-1
CASSLKAVEQFF
>TRBV4-2|TRBJ2-1
CASSQDWIGAGGPNEQFF
>TRBV7-9|TRBJ1-2
CASSAAGTGAHGYTF
>TRBV5-6|TRBJ2-3
CASSWRTSGNTDTQYF
>TRBV6-5|TRBJ2-7
CASTRRGRGFNEQYF
>TRBV6-5|TRBJ2-5
CASSYQYQETQYF
>TRBV7-8|TRBJ1-3
CASSQQASSGNTIYF
>TRBV19|TRBJ1-2
CASSPSAGTGLSYGYTF
>TRBV5-1|TRBJ2-1
CASSLGTSAIQRNEQFF
>TRBV11-2|TRBJ2-6
CASSFLAGGFSGANVLTF
>TRBV15|TRBJ1-4
CATSRDIDRLILTATNEKLFF
>TRBV4-1|TRBJ1-2
CASSQGTGVGGYTF
>TRBV11-1|TRBJ2-1
CASSSGTSGRTEQFF
>TRBV15|TRBJ2-7
CATSSPLSGWRASDEQYF
>TRBV5-1|TRBJ1-5
CASSLRRGQPQHF
>TRBV18|TRBJ1-2
CASSPYGDSSYGYTF
>TRBV29-1|TRBJ1-1
CSVRTGLNTEAFF
>TRBV25-1|TRBJ1-2
CASSGSENYGYTF
>TRBV5-6|TRBJ2-1
CASSLVQPDSYNEQFF
>TRBV5-1|TRBJ1-3
CASSLAGVGFGNTIYF
>TRBV11-3|TRBJ2-1
CASSRGGYNEQFF
>TRBV5-5|TRBJ2-7
CASSLTGTGYEQYF
>TRBV7-3|TRBJ2-5
CASSPQGAGETQYF
>TRBV12-5|TRBJ1-2
CASGFGGQGPYGYTF
>TRBV7-9|TRBJ2-3
CASSLELAASTDTQYF
>TRBV4-2|TRBJ2-3
CASSPAIGGEDTDTQYF
>TRBV6-5|TRBJ1-1
CASSYVGQGMNTEAFF
>TRBV5-4|TRBJ2-6
CASSALPSSGANVLTF
>TRBV12-5|TRBJ2-7
CASGLVGRASGEQYF
>TRBV7-2|TRBJ1-2
CASSSTGDYGYTF
>TRBV4-1|TRBJ2-1
CASRDNVGGTSSNEQFF
>TRBV4-1|TRBJ2-1
CASSQDLEYNEQFF
>TRBV14|TRBJ2-7
CASSRDRVEEQYF
>TRBV7-6|TRBJ2-3
CASSRGLAGTDTQYF
>TRBV4-3|TRBJ1-1
CASSQDLTGSATEAFF
>TRBV11-2|TRBJ1-1
CASSLGAGFTEAFF
>TRBV4-3|TRBJ1-3
CASSKSGTGSGNTIYF
>TRBV7-9|TRBJ2-7
CASSLYGTGGYEQYF
>TRBV30|TRBJ2-7
CAWSVLQGYEQYF
>TRBV9|TRBJ2-2
CASSVQTGGNTGELFF
>TRBV30|TRBJ1-1
CAWSPGLMNTEAFF
>TRBV5-1|TRBJ1-1
CASSSGTGGGGVNTEAFF
>TRBV28|TRBJ1-6
CASSFAGESPLHF
>TRBV30|TRBJ1-1
CAWTISRAGGAFF
>TRBV6-1|TRBJ2-1
CASGDSVYNEQFF
>TRBV6-1|TRBJ2-7
CASSTGWATYEQYF
>TRBV4-3|TRBJ2-1
CASSQALGEYNEQFF